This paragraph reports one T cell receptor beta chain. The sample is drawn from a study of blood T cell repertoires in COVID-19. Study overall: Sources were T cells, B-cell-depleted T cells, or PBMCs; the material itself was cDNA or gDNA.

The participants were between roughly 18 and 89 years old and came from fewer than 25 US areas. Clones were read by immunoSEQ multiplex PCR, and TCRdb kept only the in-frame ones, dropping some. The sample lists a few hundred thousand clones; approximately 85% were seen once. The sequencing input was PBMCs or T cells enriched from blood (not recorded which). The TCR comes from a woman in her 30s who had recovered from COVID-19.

The chain's CDR3 is CASSLEGLNTGELFF. CDR3 in DNA: TGTGCCAGCAGCTTAGAGGGACTGAACACCGGGGAGCTGTTTTTT. The V call is TRBV7-3, the J call TRBJ2-2; tentatively, D is TRBD2 (6 bases). Germline values: CDR1 SGHTA, CDR2 FQGTGA. Trimming pared 2 bases from V and 1 base from J, leaving 8 bases between. The CDR3 consists of 15 residues. Full variable domain (remainder filled in from reference TRBV7-3 and TRBJ2-2): GAGVSQTPSNKVTEKGKYVELRCDPISGHTALYWYRQSLGQGPEFLIYFQGTGAADDSGLPNDRFFAVRPEGSVSTLKIQRTERGDSAVYLCASSLEGLNTGELFFGEGSRLTVL.